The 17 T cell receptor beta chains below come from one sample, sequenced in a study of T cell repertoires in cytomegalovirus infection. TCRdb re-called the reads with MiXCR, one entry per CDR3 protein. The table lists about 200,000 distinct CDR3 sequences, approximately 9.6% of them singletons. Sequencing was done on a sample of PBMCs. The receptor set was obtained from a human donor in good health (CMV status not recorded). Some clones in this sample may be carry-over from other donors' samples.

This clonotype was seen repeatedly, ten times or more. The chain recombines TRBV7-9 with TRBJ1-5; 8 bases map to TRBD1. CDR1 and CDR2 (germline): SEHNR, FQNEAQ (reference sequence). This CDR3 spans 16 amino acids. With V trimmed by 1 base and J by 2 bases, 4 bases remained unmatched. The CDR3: CASSLEPGQGNQPQHF. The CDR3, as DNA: TGTGCCAGCAGCTTAGAGCCGGGACAGGGCAATCAGCCCCAGCATTTT.

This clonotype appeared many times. The CDR3 sequence: CASSYTPNTEAFF. DNA for the CDR3: TGTGCCAGCAGTTATACTCCTAACACTGAAGCTTTCTTT. The chain recombines TRBV12-3 or TRBV12-4 with TRBJ1-1; D not resolved. V lost 4 bases to trimming and J lost 2 bases, with 8 bases between them. The CDR3 contains 13 residues.

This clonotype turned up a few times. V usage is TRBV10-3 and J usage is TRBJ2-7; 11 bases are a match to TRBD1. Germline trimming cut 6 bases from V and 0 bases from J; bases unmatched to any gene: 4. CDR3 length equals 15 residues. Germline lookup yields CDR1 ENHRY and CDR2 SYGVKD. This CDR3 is CAIRGTGGSSYEQYF. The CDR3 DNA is TGTGCCATCAGGGGGACAGGGGGGAGCTCCTACGAGCAGTACTTC.

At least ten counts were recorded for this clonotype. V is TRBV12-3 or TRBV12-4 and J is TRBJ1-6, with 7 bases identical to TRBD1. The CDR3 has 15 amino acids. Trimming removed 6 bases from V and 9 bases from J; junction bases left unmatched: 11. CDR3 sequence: CASRRTGTRSSPLHF. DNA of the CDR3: TGTGCCAGCAGACGGACAGGCACAAGGAGTTCACCCCTCCACTTT.

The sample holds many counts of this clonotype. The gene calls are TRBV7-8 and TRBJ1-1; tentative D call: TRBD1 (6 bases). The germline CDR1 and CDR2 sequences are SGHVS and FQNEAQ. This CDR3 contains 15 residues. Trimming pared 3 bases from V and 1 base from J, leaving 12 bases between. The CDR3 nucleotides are TGTGCCAGCAGCTTGACCGGGACATCGAACACTGAAGCTTTCTTT. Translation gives CASSLTGTSNTEAFF.

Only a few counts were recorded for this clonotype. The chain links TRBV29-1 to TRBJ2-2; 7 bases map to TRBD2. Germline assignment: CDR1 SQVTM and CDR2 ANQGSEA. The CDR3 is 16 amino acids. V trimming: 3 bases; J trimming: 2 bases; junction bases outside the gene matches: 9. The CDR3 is CSVELRGENNTGELFF. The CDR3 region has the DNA TGCAGCGTTGAGCTACGGGGGGAGAACAACACCGGGGAGCTGTTTTTT.

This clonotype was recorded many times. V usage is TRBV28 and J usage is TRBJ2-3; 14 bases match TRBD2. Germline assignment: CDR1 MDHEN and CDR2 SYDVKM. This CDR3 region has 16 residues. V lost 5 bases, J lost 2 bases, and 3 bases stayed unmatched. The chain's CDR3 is CASSGLAGGYTDTQYF. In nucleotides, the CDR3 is TGTGCCAGCAGTGGACTAGCGGGAGGTTACACAGATACGCAGTATTTT.

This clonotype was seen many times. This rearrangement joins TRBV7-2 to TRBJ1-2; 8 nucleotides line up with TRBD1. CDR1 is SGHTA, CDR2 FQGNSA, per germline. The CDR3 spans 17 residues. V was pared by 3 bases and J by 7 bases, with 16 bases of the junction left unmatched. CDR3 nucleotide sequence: TGTGCCAGCAGCTTTAAGACCCAACCGACAGGGGAAGGTGGCTACACCTTC. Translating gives CASSFKTQPTGEGGYTF.

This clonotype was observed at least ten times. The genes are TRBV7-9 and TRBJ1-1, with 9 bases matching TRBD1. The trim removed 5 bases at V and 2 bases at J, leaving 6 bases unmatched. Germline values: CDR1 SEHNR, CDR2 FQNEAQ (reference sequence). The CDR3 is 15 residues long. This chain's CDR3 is CASSPETGGNTEAFF. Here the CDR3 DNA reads TGTGCCAGCAGCCCCGAGACAGGGGGAAACACTGAAGCTTTCTTT.

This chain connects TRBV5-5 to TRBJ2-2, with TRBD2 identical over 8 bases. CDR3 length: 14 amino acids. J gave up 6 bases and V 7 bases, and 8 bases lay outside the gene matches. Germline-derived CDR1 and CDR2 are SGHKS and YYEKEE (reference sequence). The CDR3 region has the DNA TGTGCCAGCGCGGGGACTAGTATCTCCGGGGAGCTGTTTTTT. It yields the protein CASAGTSISGELFF.

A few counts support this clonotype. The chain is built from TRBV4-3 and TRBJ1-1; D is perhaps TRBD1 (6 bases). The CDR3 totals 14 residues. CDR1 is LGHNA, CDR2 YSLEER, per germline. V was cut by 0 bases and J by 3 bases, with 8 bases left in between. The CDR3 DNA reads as TGCGCCAGCAGCCAAGACAGGGGTGACACTGAAGCTTTCTTT. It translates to CASSQDRGDTEAFF.

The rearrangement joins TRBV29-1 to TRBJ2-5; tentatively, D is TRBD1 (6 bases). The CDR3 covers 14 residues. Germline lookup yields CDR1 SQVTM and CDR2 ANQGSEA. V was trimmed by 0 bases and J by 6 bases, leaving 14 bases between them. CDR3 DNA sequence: TGCAGCGTTGAAGAGGGGGCGCGGGTACAGACCCAGTACTTC. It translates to CSVEEGARVQTQYF.

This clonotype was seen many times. The CDR3 is CASSSRLAPSSYNEQFF. The DNA of the CDR3 is TGTGCCAGCAGCTCACGACTAGCGCCTAGCTCCTACAATGAGCAGTTCTTC. The chain uses TRBV7-9 and TRBJ2-1; 8 bases agree with TRBD2. The length of the CDR3 is 17 residues. V was pared by 4 bases and J by 0 bases, with 8 bases of the junction left unmatched. Germline CDR1 SEHNR, CDR2 FQNEAQ (reference sequence).

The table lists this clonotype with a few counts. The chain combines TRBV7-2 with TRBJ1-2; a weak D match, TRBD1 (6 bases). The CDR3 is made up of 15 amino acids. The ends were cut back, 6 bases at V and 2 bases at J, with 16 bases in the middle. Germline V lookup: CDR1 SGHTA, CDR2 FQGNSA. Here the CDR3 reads CASRYGTLGNYGYTF. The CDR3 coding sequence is TGTGCCAGCAGATACGGGACACTGGGGAACTATGGCTACACCTTC. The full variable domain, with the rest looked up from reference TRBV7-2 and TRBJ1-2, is GAGVSQSPSNKVTEKGKDVELRCDPISGHTALYWYRQSLGQGLEFLIYFQGNSAPDKSGLPSDRFSAERTGGSVSTLTIQRTQQEDSAVYLCASRYGTLGNYGYTFGSGTRLTVV.

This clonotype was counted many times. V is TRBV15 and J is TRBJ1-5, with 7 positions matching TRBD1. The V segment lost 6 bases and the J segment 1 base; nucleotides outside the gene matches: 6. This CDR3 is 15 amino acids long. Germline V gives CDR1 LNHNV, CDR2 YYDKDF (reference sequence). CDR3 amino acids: CATRRRTGSNQPQHF. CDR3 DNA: TGTGCCACCAGAAGGCGGACAGGAAGCAATCAGCCCCAGCATTTT.

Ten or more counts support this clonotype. CDR3 DNA: TGTGCCAGCTCACCGAGGGCCGACACAAAAGAAAAACTGTTTTTT. Translation gives CASSPRADTKEKLFF. The chain uses TRBV18 and TRBJ1-4; D unclear. This CDR3 spans 15 amino acids. Germline V CDR1 and CDR2: KGHSH, LQKENI. V was shortened by 3 bases and J by 8 bases, with 16 bases between the two germline ends.

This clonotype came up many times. The CDR3: CASTPAFGEQFF. CDR3 nucleotide sequence: TGTGCCAGCACCCCCGCCTTTGGCGAGCAGTTCTTC. This rearrangement joins TRBV7-2 to TRBJ2-1; D is undetermined. CDR1 and CDR2 from the germline V gene are SGHTA and FQGNSA. The CDR3 contains 12 residues. V lost 7 bases to trimming and J lost 10 bases, with 14 bases between them. Full variable domain (outside the CDR3, taken from reference TRBV7-2 and TRBJ2-1): GAGVSQSPSNKVTEKGKDVELRCDPISGHTALYWYRQSLGQGLEFLIYFQGNSAPDKSGLPSDRFSAERTGGSVSTLTIQRTQQEDSAVYLCASTPAFGEQFFGPGTRLTVL.